A selection of T cell receptor beta chains follows, all from one sample in a study of blood T cell repertoires in COVID-19. The protocol was immunoSEQ multiplex PCR, while the TCRdb copy is restricted to in-frame clones and leaves out a portion. The table has under 200,000 clones, 70% to 90% seen once. The material sequenced was peripheral blood. The receptors were gathered from a young man with acute or convalescent COVID-19. Each CDR3 is given with its conserved first and last residue. A D gene is named only where the DNA matches it firmly. Some rows mark clone size as missing; the rest say once, few, many or name a class of expanded clone.

J gene: TRBJ1-1
V gene: TRBV6-5
clone size: once
D gene: .
CDR3 protein: CASSYESTANTEAFF
CDR3 DNA: TGTGCCAGCAGTTACGAGTCAACAGCGAACACTGAAGCTTTCTTT

J gene: TRBJ1-5
V gene: TRBV2
clone size: few
D gene: .
CDR3 protein: CASRGSGASNQPQHF
CDR3 DNA: TGTGCCAGCAGGGGATCAGGGGCGAGCAATCAGCCCCAGCATTTT

J gene: TRBJ2-2
V gene: TRBV27
clone size: .
D gene: TRBD1
CDR3 protein: CASSLGQGVGELFF
CDR3 DNA: TGTGCCAGCAGTTTAGGGCAGGGGGTCGGGGAGCTGTTTTTT

J gene: TRBJ1-5
V gene: TRBV7-9
clone size: .
D gene: .
CDR3 protein: CASSLGAGINQPQHF
CDR3 DNA: TGTGCCAGCAGCTTAGGGGCGGGGATTAATCAGCCCCAGCATTTT

J gene: TRBJ2-7
V gene: TRBV5-4
clone size: .
D gene: .
CDR3 protein: CASSFVVGGEQYF
CDR3 DNA: TGTGCCAGCAGCTTCGTTGTAGGGGGCGAGCAGTACTTC

J gene: TRBJ1-2
V gene: TRBV29-1
clone size: .
D gene: TRBD1
CDR3 protein: CSVGPYEWGTGGNGYTF
CDR3 DNA: TGCAGCGTTGGGCCATATGAGTGGGGGACAGGAGGTAATGGCTACACCTTC

J gene: TRBJ1-2
V gene: TRBV2
clone size: .
D gene: TRBD1
CDR3 protein: CASSDRGRQGYTF
CDR3 DNA: TGTGCCAGCAGTGACAGGGGGCGGCAAGGCTACACCTTC

J gene: TRBJ1-5
V gene: TRBV19
clone size: .
D gene: .
CDR3 protein: CASSAADYLRGNQPQHF
CDR3 DNA: TGTGCCAGTAGTGCGGCCGACTACCTGAGGGGCAATCAGCCCCAGCATTTT

J gene: TRBJ2-1
V gene: TRBV7-2
clone size: .
D gene: .
CDR3 protein: CASSLGGGRTYNEQFF
CDR3 DNA: TGTGCCAGCAGCTTAGGGGGGGGCCGGACCTACAATGAGCAGTTCTTC

J gene: TRBJ1-4
V gene: TRBV5-1
clone size: .
D gene: .
CDR3 protein: CASSLPIGRGGSEKLFF
CDR3 DNA: TGCGCCAGCAGCTTGCCCATTGGGAGGGGAGGGTCTGAAAAACTGTTTTTT

J gene: TRBJ2-5
V gene: TRBV7-9
clone size: once
D gene: TRBD2
CDR3 protein: CASSRTSGGRQETQYF
CDR3 DNA: TGTGCCAGCAGTCGGACTAGCGGGGGCCGTCAAGAGACCCAGTACTTC

J gene: TRBJ2-5
V gene: TRBV5-4
clone size: once
D gene: TRBD1
CDR3 protein: CASSSGTDTQETQYF
CDR3 DNA: TGTGCCAGCAGCTCGGGGACAGACACACAAGAGACCCAGTACTTC

J gene: TRBJ1-5
V gene: TRBV7-9
clone size: .
D gene: TRBD1
CDR3 protein: CASSAGTVNNQPQHF
CDR3 DNA: TGTGCCAGCAGCGCGGGGACAGTTAACAATCAGCCCCAGCATTTT

J gene: TRBJ2-7
V gene: TRBV18
clone size: .
D gene: .
CDR3 protein: CASSPLAGRNSYEQYF
CDR3 DNA: TGTGCCAGCTCACCACTAGCAGGGCGAAACTCCTACGAGCAGTACTTC

J gene: TRBJ2-3
V gene: TRBV2
clone size: .
D gene: .
CDR3 protein: CASSEFGEGTDTQYF
CDR3 DNA: TGTGCCAGCAGTGAATTCGGGGAAGGCACAGATACGCAGTATTTT

J gene: TRBJ2-5
V gene: TRBV7-6
clone size: once
D gene: .
CDR3 protein: CASSLLPTGNQETQYF
CDR3 DNA: TGTGCCAGCAGCTTACTTCCTACAGGGAACCAAGAGACCCAGTACTTC

J gene: TRBJ2-5
V gene: TRBV18
clone size: .
D gene: .
CDR3 protein: CASSPRRGETQYF
CDR3 DNA: TGTGCCAGCTCACCACGGAGGGGCGAGACCCAGTACTTC

J gene: TRBJ2-3
V gene: TRBV12-3/TRBV12-4
clone size: once
D gene: TRBD2
CDR3 protein: CASRGLATDTQYF
CDR3 DNA: TGTGCCAGCAGGGGACTAGCGACGGATACGCAGTATTTT

J gene: TRBJ1-4
V gene: TRBV19
clone size: .
D gene: .
CDR3 protein: CASSLSFATNEKLFF
CDR3 DNA: TGTGCCAGTAGTCTATCGTTTGCAACTAATGAAAAACTGTTTTTT

J gene: TRBJ1-1
V gene: TRBV7-3
clone size: .
D gene: .
CDR3 protein: CASSLTPTVTEAFF
CDR3 DNA: TGTGCCAGCAGCTTAACCCCGACAGTGACTGAAGCTTTCTTT

J gene: TRBJ2-2
V gene: TRBV11-3
clone size: .
D gene: TRBD2
CDR3 protein: CAGSLWASGEAGELFF
CDR3 DNA: TGTGCCGGCAGCTTATGGGCTAGCGGGGAAGCCGGGGAGCTGTTTTTT